Sequencing of this TCR beta chain was carried out in a study of identical twins. Comment on this clonotype: As yet, its antigen is unknown.

The cDNA had a unique molecular identifier and a template-switch universal primer site. Each CDR3 protein is one row after TCRdb ran MiXCR on the 5' RACE reads. The table lists approximately 410,000 distinct CDR3 sequences, approximately 18% of them singletons. Study conclusions and caveats: Conclusions leaned on cross-sectional statistical analysis and did not track the same donors over time.

The germline V gene encodes CDR1 ENHRY and CDR2 SYGVKD. The V segment lost 5 bases and the J segment 5 bases; nucleotides outside the gene matches: 5. The CDR3 contains 15 residues. Sequences were obtained from naive T cells sorted from blood. This sequence joins TRBV10-3 and TRBJ2-1; 11 bases are shared with TRBD2. This clonotype was obtained from a man aged 45 to 65 in good health. In DNA, the CDR3 is TGTGCCATCAGTACCACTAGCGGGAGAAACAATGAGCAGTTCTTC. Protein sequence: CAISTTSGRNNEQFF.